This TCR beta chain was recorded in a study of T cell responses to AZD1222 COVID-19 vaccine. Study results and limitations: There were repertoire samples only from the period after the peak T cell response. Clonal diversity may have been underestimated in mostly white British donors. Nearly half of spike-specific TCRs reportedly go after variant regions that carry no mutations.

Trimming took 6 bases from V and 2 from J, leaving 15 bases between them. Germline V gene data show CDR1 as MNHEY and CDR2 as SVGAGI. There are 15 residues in the CDR3. Method: immunoSEQ multiplex PCR; TCRdb's copy keeps in-frame clones and lacks some. This repertoire shows 150,000 to 200,000 clones, about 90% found once; its top ten account for approximately 6.2%. This clone was counted between two and nine times. Antigen: not known. This receptor was identified in an adult who received the AZD1222 COVID-19 vaccine. The chain joins TRBV6-5 to TRBJ2-3; D may be TRBD1 or TRBD2 (5 bases each). This sample comprised peripheral blood, obtained 28 days after the second AZD1222 dose. In nucleotides, the CDR3 is TGTGCCAGCAGCCCCGGGGCCGGGATCACAGATACGCAGTATTTT. This gives the protein CASSPGAGITDTQYF.